The next 4 T cell receptor beta chains were all read from a single sample in a study of blood T cell repertoires in COVID-19. TCRdb's table, derived via immunoSEQ multiplex PCR, lists solely in-frame clones and lacks some. The sample contains roughly 320,000 clones, 85% to 90% of which appear only once. The sample consisted of PBMCs or T cells enriched from blood (not recorded which). These receptors all come from a man aged 25-45 years who had recovered from COVID-19.

The CDR3 loop is CASSPFLAGGRDEQYF. CDR3 DNA: TGTGCCAGCAGCCCGTTCTTAGCGGGGGGGCGGGACGAGCAGTACTTC. V gene TRBV3-1 (or the pseudogene TRBV3-2) combines with J gene TRBJ2-7, with TRBD2 matching 11 bases. CDR1 and CDR2 from the germline V gene are LGHDT and YNNKEL (reference sequence). The CDR3 extends over 16 amino acids. Germline trimming cut 4 bases from V and 5 bases from J; bases unmatched to any gene: 10.

The rearrangement joins TRBV6-5 to TRBJ1-2; tentatively, D is TRBD1 (6 bases). Germline V gene sequence: CDR1 MNHEY, CDR2 SVGAGI. The CDR3 consists of 14 residues. V lost 2 bases and J 4 bases, leaving 11 bases between the germline ends. The CDR3 reads CASSYAADSYGYTF. CDR3 bases: TGTGCCAGCAGTTACGCCGCGGACAGCTATGGCTACACCTTC.

The genes are TRBV24-1 and TRBJ2-3; D possibly corresponds to TRBD1 (6 bases). Germline CDR1 KGHDR, CDR2 SFDVKD. The CDR3 is 15 residues long. The V gene lost 4 bases and the J gene lost 6 bases, with 16 bases spanning the gap. The CDR3 protein is CATSEPGQLRDTQYF. CDR3 sequence (DNA): TGTGCCACCAGTGAGCCCGGACAGCTCAGGGATACGCAGTATTTT.

The chain recombines TRBV9 with TRBJ2-1; TRBD2 matches 9 bases. From germline, CDR1 is SGDLS and CDR2 YYNGEE. The CDR3 is made up of 14 amino acids. J lost 10 bases, V lost 3 bases, and 8 bases had no gene match. The CDR3 coding sequence is TGTGCCAGCAGCGCTCAATGGACTAGCGACGAGCAGTTCTTC. Its protein is CASSAQWTSDEQFF.